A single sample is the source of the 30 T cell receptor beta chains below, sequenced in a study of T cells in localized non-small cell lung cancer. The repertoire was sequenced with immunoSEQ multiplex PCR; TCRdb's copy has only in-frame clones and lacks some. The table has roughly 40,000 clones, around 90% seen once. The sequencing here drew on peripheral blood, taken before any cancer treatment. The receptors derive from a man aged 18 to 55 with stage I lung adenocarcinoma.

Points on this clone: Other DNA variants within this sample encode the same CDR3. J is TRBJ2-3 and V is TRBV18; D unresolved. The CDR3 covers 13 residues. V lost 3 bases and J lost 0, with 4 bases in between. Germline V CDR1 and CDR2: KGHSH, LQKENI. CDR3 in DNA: TGTGCCAGCTCACCGCCTAGCACAGATACGCAGTATTTT. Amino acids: CASSPPSTDTQYF.

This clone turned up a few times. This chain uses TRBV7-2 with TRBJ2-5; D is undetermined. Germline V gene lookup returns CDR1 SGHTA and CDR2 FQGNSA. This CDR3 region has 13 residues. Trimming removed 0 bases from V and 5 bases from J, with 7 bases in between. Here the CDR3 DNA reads TGTGCCAGCAGCTTAGCCGGGTGGGAGACCCAGTACTTC. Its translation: CASSLAGWETQYF.

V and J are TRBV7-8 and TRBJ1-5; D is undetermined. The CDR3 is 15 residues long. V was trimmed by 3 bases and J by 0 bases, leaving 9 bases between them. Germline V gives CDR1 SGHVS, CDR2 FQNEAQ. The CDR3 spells CASSFLRDSNQPQHF. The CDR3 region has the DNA TGTGCCAGCAGCTTCCTAAGGGATAGCAATCAGCCCCAGCATTTT.

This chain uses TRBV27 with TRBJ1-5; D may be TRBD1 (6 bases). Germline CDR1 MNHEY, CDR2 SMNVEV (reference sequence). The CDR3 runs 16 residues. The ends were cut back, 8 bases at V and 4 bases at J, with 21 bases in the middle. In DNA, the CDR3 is TGTGCCAGCTGTGCCTCGGCAGGGGATGCGAATCAGCCCCAGCATTTT. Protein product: CASCASAGDANQPQHF.

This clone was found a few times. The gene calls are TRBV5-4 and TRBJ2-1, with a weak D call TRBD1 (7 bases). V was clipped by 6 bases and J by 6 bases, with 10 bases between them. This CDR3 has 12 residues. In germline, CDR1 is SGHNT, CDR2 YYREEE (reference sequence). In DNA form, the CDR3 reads TGTGCCAGCACAGGGGGGCTCAATGAGCAGTTCTTC. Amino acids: CASTGGLNEQFF.

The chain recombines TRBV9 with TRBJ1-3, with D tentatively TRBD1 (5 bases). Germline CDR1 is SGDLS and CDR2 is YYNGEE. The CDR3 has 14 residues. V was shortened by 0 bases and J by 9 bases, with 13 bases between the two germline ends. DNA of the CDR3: TGTGCCAGCAGCGTAGCTGGGGCCGCGGGCACCATATATTTT. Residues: CASSVAGAAGTIYF.

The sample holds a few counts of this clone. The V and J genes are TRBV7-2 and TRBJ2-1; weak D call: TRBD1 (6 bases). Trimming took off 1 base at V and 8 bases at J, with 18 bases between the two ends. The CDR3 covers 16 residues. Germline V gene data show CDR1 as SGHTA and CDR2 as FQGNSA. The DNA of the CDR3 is TGTGCCAGCAGCTTAGGACCTGGGGGCAGTGGTCATGAGCAGTTCTTC. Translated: CASSLGPGGSGHEQFF.

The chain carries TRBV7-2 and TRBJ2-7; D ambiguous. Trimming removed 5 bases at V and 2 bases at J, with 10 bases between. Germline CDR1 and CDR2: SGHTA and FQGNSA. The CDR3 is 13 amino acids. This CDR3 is CASSPTPPYEQYF. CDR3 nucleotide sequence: TGTGCCAGCAGCCCCACACCTCCCTACGAGCAGTACTTC.

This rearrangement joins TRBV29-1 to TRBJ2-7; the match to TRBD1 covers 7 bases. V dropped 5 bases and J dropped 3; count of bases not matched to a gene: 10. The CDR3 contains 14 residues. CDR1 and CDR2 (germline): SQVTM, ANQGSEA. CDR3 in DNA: TGCAGCGTTATCAGGACAGGCCTATACTACGAGCAGTACTTC. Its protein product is CSVIRTGLYYEQYF.

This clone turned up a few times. CDR3 region: CASREREIPYGYTF. In DNA, the CDR3 is TGTGCCAGTAGGGAAAGGGAGATTCCGTATGGCTACACCTTC. The chain employs TRBV19 and TRBJ1-2; D unclear. With 6 bases removed from V and 5 bases from J, the gap between germline ends came to 16 bases. The CDR3 totals 14 residues. Germline values: CDR1 LNHDA, CDR2 SQIVND (reference sequence).

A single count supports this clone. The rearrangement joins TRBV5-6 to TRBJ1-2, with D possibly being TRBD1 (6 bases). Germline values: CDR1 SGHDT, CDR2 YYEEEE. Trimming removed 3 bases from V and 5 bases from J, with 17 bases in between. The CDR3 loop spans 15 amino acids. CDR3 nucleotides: TGTGCCAGCAGCTCAGGCCCAGGGGAGGGGTATGGCTACACCTTC. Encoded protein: CASSSGPGEGYGYTF.

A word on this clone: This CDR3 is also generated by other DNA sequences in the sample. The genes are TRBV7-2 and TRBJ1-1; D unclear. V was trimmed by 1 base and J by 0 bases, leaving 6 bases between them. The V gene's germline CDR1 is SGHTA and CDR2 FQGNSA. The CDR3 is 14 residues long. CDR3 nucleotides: TGTGCCAGCAGCTTAGGTGGGGTGAACACTGAAGCTTTCTTT. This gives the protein CASSLGGVNTEAFF.

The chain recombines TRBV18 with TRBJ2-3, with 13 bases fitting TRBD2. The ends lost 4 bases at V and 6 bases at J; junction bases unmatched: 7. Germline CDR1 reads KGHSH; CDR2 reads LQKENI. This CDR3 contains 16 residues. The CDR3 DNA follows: TGTGCCAGCTCACTTCTGACTAGCGGGGGGTCGGATACGCAGTATTTT. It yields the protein CASSLLTSGGSDTQYF. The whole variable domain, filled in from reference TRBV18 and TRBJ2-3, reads NAGVMQNPRHLVRRRGQEARLRCSPMKGHSHVYWYRQLPEEGLKFMVYLQKENIIDESGMPKERFSAEFPKEGPSILRIQQVVRGDSAAYFCASSLLTSGGSDTQYFGPGTRLTVL.

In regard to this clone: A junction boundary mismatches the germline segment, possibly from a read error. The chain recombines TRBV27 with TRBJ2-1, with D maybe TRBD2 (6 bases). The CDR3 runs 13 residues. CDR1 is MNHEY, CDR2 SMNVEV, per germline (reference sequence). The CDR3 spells CASSFTGVNEQFF. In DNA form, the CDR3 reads TGTGCCAGTAGTTTTACGGGGGTCAATGAGCAGTTCTTC.

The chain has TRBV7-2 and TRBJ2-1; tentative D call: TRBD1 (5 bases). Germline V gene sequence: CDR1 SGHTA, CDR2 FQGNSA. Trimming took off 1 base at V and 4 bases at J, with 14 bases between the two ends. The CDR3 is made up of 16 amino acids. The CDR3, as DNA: TGTGCCAGCAGCTTAGGGTGGGGCTCCCTATACAATGAGCAGTTCTTC. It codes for CASSLGWGSLYNEQFF. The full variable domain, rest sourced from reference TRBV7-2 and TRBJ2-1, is GAGVSQSPSNKVTEKGKDVELRCDPISGHTALYWYRQSLGQGLEFLIYFQGNSAPDKSGLPSDRFSAERTGGSVSTLTIQRTQQEDSAVYLCASSLGWGSLYNEQFFGPGTRLTVL.

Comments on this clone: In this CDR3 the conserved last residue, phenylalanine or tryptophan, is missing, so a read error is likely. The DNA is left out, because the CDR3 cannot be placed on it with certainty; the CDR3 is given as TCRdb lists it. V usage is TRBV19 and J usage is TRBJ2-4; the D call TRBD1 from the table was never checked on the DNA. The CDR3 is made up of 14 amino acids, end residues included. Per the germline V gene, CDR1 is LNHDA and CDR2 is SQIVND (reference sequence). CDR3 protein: CASSIRTGAQVLIL.

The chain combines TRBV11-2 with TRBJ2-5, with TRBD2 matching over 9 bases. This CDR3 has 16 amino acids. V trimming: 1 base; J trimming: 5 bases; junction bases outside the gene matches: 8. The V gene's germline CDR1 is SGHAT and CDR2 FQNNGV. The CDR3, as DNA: TGTGCCAGCAGCTTAGTCCAGCTAGCGGGGTTGGAGACCCAGTACTTC. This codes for CASSLVQLAGLETQYF.

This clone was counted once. CDR3 amino acids: CASSLAEARTGELFF. For the CDR3, the DNA is TGTGCCAGCAGCTTGGCAGAGGCGCGCACCGGGGAGCTGTTTTTT. The gene calls are TRBV5-5 and TRBJ2-2; D is undetermined. The germline V and J ends were trimmed by 0 bases and 4 bases, with 10 bases remaining between them. This CDR3 is built from 15 residues. Looked up from germline, CDR1 is SGHKS and CDR2 is YYEKEE (reference sequence).

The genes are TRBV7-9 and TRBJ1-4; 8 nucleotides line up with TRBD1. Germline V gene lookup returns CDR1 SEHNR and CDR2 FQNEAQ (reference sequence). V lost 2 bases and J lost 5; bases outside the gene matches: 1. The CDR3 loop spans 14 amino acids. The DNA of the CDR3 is TGTGCCAGCAGCTTACGACAGGGGAATGAAAAACTGTTTTTT. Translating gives CASSLRQGNEKLFF.

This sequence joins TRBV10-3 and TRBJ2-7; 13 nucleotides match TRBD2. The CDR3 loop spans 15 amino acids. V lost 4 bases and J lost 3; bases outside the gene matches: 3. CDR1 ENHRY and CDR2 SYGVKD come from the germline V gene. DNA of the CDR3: TGTGCCATCAGTGGAGGACTAGCGGGGGACTACGAGCAGTACTTC. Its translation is CAISGGLAGDYEQYF.

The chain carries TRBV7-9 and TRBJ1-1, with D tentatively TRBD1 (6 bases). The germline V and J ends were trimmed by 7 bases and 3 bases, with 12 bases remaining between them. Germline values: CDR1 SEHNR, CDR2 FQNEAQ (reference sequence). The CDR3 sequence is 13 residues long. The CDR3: CASNTGLDTEAFF. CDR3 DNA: TGTGCCAGCAATACAGGGTTGGACACTGAAGCTTTCTTT. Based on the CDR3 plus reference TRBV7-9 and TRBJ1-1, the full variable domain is DTGVSQNPRHKITKRGQNVTFRCDPISEHNRLYWYRQTLGQGPEFLTYFQNEAQLEKSRLLSDRFSAERPKGSFSTLEIQRTEQGDSAMYLCASNTGLDTEAFFGQGTRLTVV.

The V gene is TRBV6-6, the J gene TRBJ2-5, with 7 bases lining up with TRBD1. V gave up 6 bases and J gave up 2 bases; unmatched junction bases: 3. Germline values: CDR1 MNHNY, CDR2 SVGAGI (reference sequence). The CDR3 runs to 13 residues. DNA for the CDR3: TGTGCCAGCAGGGACAGGTCTCAAGAGACCCAGTACTTC. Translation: CASRDRSQETQYF.

The CDR3 sequence: CASSPIGGSSYEQYF. CDR3 in DNA: TGTGCCAGCAGCCCAATCGGGGGGAGCTCCTACGAGCAGTACTTC. The chain is built from TRBV7-2 and TRBJ2-7, with TRBD2 identical over 7 bases. The CDR3 runs to 15 residues. Losses at the gene ends were 5 bases for V and 0 bases for J; bases not matched to a gene: 7. The germline gives CDR1 SGHTA, CDR2 FQGNSA.

CDR3: CASSQDDLGFTGELFF. DNA for the CDR3: TGCGCCAGCAGCCAAGATGATTTAGGGTTCACCGGGGAGCTGTTTTTT. V usage is TRBV4-3 and J usage is TRBJ2-2; D is uncertain. Germline CDR1 is LGHNA and CDR2 is YSLEER. There are 16 residues in the CDR3. Trimming took 0 bases from V and 4 from J, leaving 12 bases between them.

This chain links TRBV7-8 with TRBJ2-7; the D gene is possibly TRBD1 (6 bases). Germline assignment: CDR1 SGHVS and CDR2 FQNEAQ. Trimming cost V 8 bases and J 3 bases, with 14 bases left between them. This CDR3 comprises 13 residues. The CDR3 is CASGMDSLYEQYF. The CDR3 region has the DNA TGTGCCAGCGGGATGGACAGCCTCTACGAGCAGTACTTC.

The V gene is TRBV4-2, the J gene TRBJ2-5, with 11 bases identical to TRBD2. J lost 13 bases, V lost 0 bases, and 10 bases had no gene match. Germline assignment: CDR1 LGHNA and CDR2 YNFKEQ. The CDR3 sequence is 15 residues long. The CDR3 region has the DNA TGTGCCAGCAGCCAAGATTTAGGGACTAGCGGCGCGCTGTACTTC. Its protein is CASSQDLGTSGALYF.

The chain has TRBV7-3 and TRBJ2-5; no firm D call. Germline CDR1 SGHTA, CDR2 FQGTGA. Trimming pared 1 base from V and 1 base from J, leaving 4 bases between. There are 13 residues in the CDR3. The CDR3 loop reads CASSLRPQETQYF. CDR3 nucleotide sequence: TGTGCCAGCAGCTTAAGACCCCAAGAGACCCAGTACTTC.

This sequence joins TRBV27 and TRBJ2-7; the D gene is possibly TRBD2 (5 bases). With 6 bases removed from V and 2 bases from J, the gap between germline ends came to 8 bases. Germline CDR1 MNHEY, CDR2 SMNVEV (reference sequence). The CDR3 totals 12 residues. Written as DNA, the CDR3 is TGTGCCAGCAGGGGAGCGGCCTACGAGCAGTACTTC. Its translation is CASRGAAYEQYF.

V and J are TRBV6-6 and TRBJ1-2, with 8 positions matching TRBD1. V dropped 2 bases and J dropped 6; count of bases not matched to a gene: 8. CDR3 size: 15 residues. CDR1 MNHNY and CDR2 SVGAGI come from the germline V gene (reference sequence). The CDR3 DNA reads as TGTGCCAGCAGTTACCTCTCCTCGACAGGGGATGGCTACACCTTC. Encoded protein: CASSYLSSTGDGYTF.

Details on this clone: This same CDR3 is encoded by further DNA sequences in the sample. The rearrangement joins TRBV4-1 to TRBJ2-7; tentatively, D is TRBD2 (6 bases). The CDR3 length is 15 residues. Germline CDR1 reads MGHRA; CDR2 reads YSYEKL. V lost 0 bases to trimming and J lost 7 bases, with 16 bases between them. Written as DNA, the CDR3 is TGCGCCAGCAGCCAAGATGGAGGACTACAGTATGAGCAGTACTTC. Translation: CASSQDGGLQYEQYF.